Below, 13 T cell receptor beta chains from the same sample are listed, as sequenced in a study of blood T cell repertoires in COVID-19. Here immunoSEQ multiplex PCR was the method, and the copy in TCRdb shows in-frame clones only, minus some. The sample gives 380,000 or so clones, more than 75% of which show up once; more than 1% is in the top ten. The sequencing sample was made of peripheral blood. The receptor source for this set is a human donor with acute or convalescent COVID-19. The donor label of this sample is uncertain.

The chain is built from TRBV30 and TRBJ1-5; D call uncertain. V was trimmed by 2 bases and J by 6 bases, leaving 11 bases between them. Germline V CDR1 and CDR2: GTSNPN, SVGIG (reference sequence). The CDR3 runs 13 residues. The CDR3 region has the DNA TGTGCCTGGAGTCGGGGAGTTAGTCAGCCCCAGCATTTT. Protein sequence: CAWSRGVSQPQHF.

V is TRBV7-9 and J is TRBJ2-5, with 7 bases fitting TRBD2. V was pared by 5 bases and J by 4 bases, with 10 bases of the junction left unmatched. Per germline, CDR1 SEHNR and CDR2 FQNEAQ (reference sequence). The CDR3 loop spans 15 amino acids. CDR3 loop: CASSHADWGGETQYF. The CDR3 coding sequence is TGTGCCAGCAGCCACGCGGACTGGGGGGGAGAGACCCAGTACTTC.

The chain is built from TRBV6-2 or TRBV6-3 and TRBJ2-7; 7 bases are shared with TRBD2. The germline CDR1 and CDR2 sequences are MNHEY and SVGEGT. The CDR3 has 15 amino acids. V was pared by 0 bases and J by 4 bases, with 6 bases of the junction left unmatched. The CDR3 nucleotides are TGTGCCAGCAGTTACTCGGGCGGGAGACAGTACGAGCAGTACTTC. This encodes CASSYSGGRQYEQYF.

The rearrangement uses TRBV29-1 and TRBJ2-3; TRBD2 matches at 8 bases. Germline CDR1 is SQVTM and CDR2 is ANQGSEA. CDR3 length: 14 amino acids. Trimming took 5 bases from V and 5 from J; bases not matched to a gene: 9. The CDR3: CSVLSRGGQDTQYF. CDR3 bases: TGCAGCGTTCTTAGTCGGGGGGGCCAAGATACGCAGTATTTT.

The sample holds a few counts of this clone. This rearrangement joins TRBV28 to TRBJ2-7, with D uncertain. The germline V and J ends were trimmed by 8 bases and 6 bases, with 11 bases remaining between them. CDR3 length: 11 residues. The germline CDR1 and CDR2 sequences are MDHEN and SYDVKM. CDR3 sequence reads: CASGPSREQYF. CDR3 DNA: TGTGCCAGCGGCCCCTCCCGCGAGCAGTACTTC.

The rearrangement links TRBV28 to TRBJ1-5, with D tentatively TRBD1 (6 bases). This CDR3 is built from 14 residues. V was clipped by 9 bases and J by 2 bases, with 14 bases between them. Germline V gene data show CDR1 as MDHEN and CDR2 as SYDVKM. As DNA, the CDR3 is TGTGCCAGTCAGGGGCCCCTTGGCAATCAGCCCCAGCATTTT. Translating gives CASQGPLGNQPQHF.

This clone was found a few times. The chain carries TRBV27 and TRBJ2-2; TRBD1 agrees at 9 bases. Germline CDR1 MNHEY, CDR2 SMNVEV (reference sequence). This CDR3 comprises 15 residues. V dropped 3 bases and J dropped 2; count of bases not matched to a gene: 1. CDR3 loop: CASSFTGGNTGELFF. In DNA, the CDR3 is TGTGCCAGCAGTTTCACAGGGGGCAACACCGGGGAGCTGTTTTTT.

The chain carries TRBV10-2 and TRBJ2-7; D might be TRBD1 (6 bases). Germline V gene lookup returns CDR1 WSHSY and CDR2 SAAADI. The V and J ends lost 5 bases and 3 bases respectively, with 14 bases between them. CDR3 size: 14 residues. The chain's CDR3 is CASSPGTSHYEQYF. The CDR3 nucleotides read TGCGCCAGCAGTCCCGGGACATCCCACTACGAGCAGTACTTC.

J is TRBJ1-1 and V is TRBV5-5; no firm D call. Germline V gives CDR1 SGHKS, CDR2 YYEKEE (reference sequence). V was pared by 0 bases and J by 0 bases, with 6 bases between. The CDR3 spans 14 residues. The DNA of the CDR3 is TGTGCCAGCAGCTTGGTTAATCTGAACACTGAAGCTTTCTTT. This codes for CASSLVNLNTEAFF. Based on the CDR3 plus reference TRBV5-5 and TRBJ1-1, the full variable domain is DAGVTQSPTHLIKTRGQQVTLRCSPISGHKSVSWYQQVLGQGPQFIFQYYEKEERGRGNFPDRFSARQFPNYSSELNVNALLLGDSALYLCASSLVNLNTEAFFGQGTRLTVV.

This clone appeared a single time. The V call is TRBV20-1, the J call TRBJ2-1; 13 nucleotides agree with TRBD2. The J segment lost 5 bases and the V segment lost 3 bases, leaving 7 bases of the junction unmatched. CDR3 length equals 16 residues. Looked up from germline, CDR1 is DFQATT and CDR2 is SNEGSKA (reference sequence). CDR3 nucleotides: TGCAGTGCTAGTGGGGGCACTAGCGGGAGGGACAATGAGCAGTTCTTC. This sequence encodes CSASGGTSGRDNEQFF.

The chain employs TRBV5-5 and TRBJ1-3; D is unclear. Per germline, CDR1 SGHKS and CDR2 YYEKEE (reference sequence). The CDR3 extends over 16 amino acids. V lost 1 base and J lost 0, with 11 bases in between. CDR3 protein: CASSLTPRNSGNTIYF. The CDR3 DNA follows: TGTGCCAGCAGCTTGACCCCCAGGAACTCTGGAAACACCATATATTTT.

The V and J genes are TRBV5-1 and TRBJ1-1, with D possibly TRBD1 on 6 matching bases. This CDR3 spans 15 amino acids. The V gene's germline CDR1 is SGHRS and CDR2 YFSETQ. Trimming cost V 0 bases and J 0 bases, with 9 bases left between them. CDR3: CASSLGQVMNTEAFF. CDR3 nucleotides: TGCGCCAGCAGCTTGGGACAGGTGATGAACACTGAAGCTTTCTTT.

The gene calls are TRBV27 and TRBJ2-7; D remains ambiguous. The CDR3 is 13 residues long. Looked up from germline, CDR1 is MNHEY and CDR2 is SMNVEV (reference sequence). The V end was cut by 3 bases, the J end by 3 bases, with 9 bases between. CDR3 sequence (DNA): TGTGCCAGCAGTTTGTGGCAACACTACGAGCAGTACTTC. Its translation: CASSLWQHYEQYF.